The 21 T cell receptor beta chains in this list originate from one sample, sequenced in a study of PD-L1 blockade in urothelial cancer. Some clones are missing from TCRdb's copy, which holds only in-frame ones; the method was immunoSEQ multiplex PCR. This table has approximately 70,000 clones, roughly 84% appearing once. Time point: pretreatment peripheral blood. Sequencing used PBMCs, obtained around atezolizumab (anti-PD-L1) treatment. Receptor source: a woman in her 70s with urothelial cancer.

The chain is built from TRBV29-1 and TRBJ2-1, with TRBD2 identical over 7 bases. V lost 3 bases and J lost 3; bases outside the gene matches: 5. The CDR3 runs to 14 residues. CDR1 and CDR2 (germline): SQVTM, ANQGSEA. The CDR3 coding sequence is TGCAGCGTTGATGGCGGGAGCTACTACAATGAGCAGTTCTTC. Protein: CSVDGGSYYNEQFF.

The chain joins TRBV7-9 to TRBJ2-3; 11 bases line up with TRBD1. Germline V gene sequence: CDR1 SEHNR, CDR2 FQNEAQ (reference sequence). The V segment lost 5 bases and the J segment 5 bases; nucleotides outside the gene matches: 9. This CDR3 is 16 amino acids long. The CDR3 spells CASSDGQGAGGDTQYF. The CDR3 nucleotides read TGTGCCAGCAGCGACGGACAGGGGGCGGGGGGAGATACGCAGTATTTT. Full variable domain (remainder filled in from reference TRBV7-9 and TRBJ2-3): DTGVSQNPRHKITKRGQNVTFRCDPISEHNRLYWYRQTLGQGPEFLTYFQNEAQLEKSRLLSDRFSAERPKGSFSTLEIQRTEQGDSAMYLCASSDGQGAGGDTQYFGPGTRLTVL.

The chain links TRBV19 to TRBJ1-4; 7 bases line up with TRBD1. This CDR3 is built from 12 residues. Germline V gene lookup returns CDR1 LNHDA and CDR2 SQIVND (reference sequence). Trimming took 10 bases from V and 4 from J; bases not matched to a gene: 3. The CDR3 region is CATQGDNEKLFF. In DNA, the CDR3 is TGTGCCACTCAGGGGGATAATGAAAAACTGTTTTTT.

V gene TRBV7-7 combines with J gene TRBJ2-5; 7 bases agree with TRBD1. The CDR3 length is 13 residues. V lost 4 bases to trimming and J lost 3 bases; unmatched junction nucleotides: 2. CDR1 is SSHAT, CDR2 FNYEAQ, per germline (reference sequence). The CDR3 nucleotides are TGTGCCAGCAGCTGGGACAGAGAAGAGACCCAGTACTTC. It encodes CASSWDREETQYF.

The V and J genes are TRBV10-3 and TRBJ1-3, with TRBD1 as a possible D gene (5 bases). V was cut by 4 bases and J by 0 bases, with 10 bases left in between. The CDR3 contains 15 residues. CDR1 and CDR2 (germline): ENHRY, SYGVKD. The CDR3 DNA follows: TGTGCCATCAGTGCAGGGAAGAACTCTGGAAACACCATATATTTT. The encoded protein is CAISAGKNSGNTIYF.

This chain joins TRBV18 and TRBJ2-1; D is possibly TRBD2 (6 bases). This CDR3 contains 13 residues. Between the trimmed V and J ends, which lost 0 bases and 9 bases, there was a span of 9 bases. The germline CDR1 and CDR2 sequences are KGHSH and LQKENI. Here the CDR3 DNA reads TGTGCCAGCTCACCACCGACTAGGGGTGAGCAGTTCTTC. This codes for CASSPPTRGEQFF.

The V gene is TRBV5-1, the J gene TRBJ2-1, with a possible D match to TRBD1 (6 bases). This CDR3 has 15 residues. The V and J ends lost 4 bases and 0 bases respectively, with 11 bases between them. Germline CDR1 SGHRS, CDR2 YFSETQ. The DNA for the CDR3 is TGCGCCAGCAGCGCAAAAGGGGGCTCCTACAATGAGCAGTTCTTC. Its translation is CASSAKGGSYNEQFF.

This chain connects TRBV19 to TRBJ1-1; 12 positions agree with TRBD1. J lost 7 bases, V lost 6 bases, and 6 bases had no gene match. The CDR3 contains 14 residues. In germline, CDR1 is LNHDA, CDR2 SQIVND (reference sequence). The CDR3 DNA reads TGTGCCAGTAGGGGACAGGGGGCAGGGGGTGAAGCTTTCTTT. It is translated as CASRGQGAGGEAFF.

The chain combines TRBV30 with TRBJ2-2, with D hard to call. The germline gives CDR1 GTSNPN, CDR2 SVGIG (reference sequence). The CDR3 covers 12 residues. With 6 bases removed from V and 3 bases from J, the gap between germline ends came to 8 bases. CDR3 sequence reads: CACGLDTGELFF. In DNA form, the CDR3 reads TGTGCCTGCGGCCTAGACACCGGGGAGCTGTTTTTT.

This chain joins TRBV7-8 and TRBJ2-5, with 10 bases fitting TRBD2. V lost 0 bases and J lost 0; bases outside the gene matches: 4. CDR3 length equals 17 residues. Germline lookup yields CDR1 SGHVS and CDR2 FQNEAQ. The CDR3 coding sequence is TGTGCCAGCAGCTTAGCGGGTAGCGGGGGGAACCAAGAGACCCAGTACTTC. This codes for CASSLAGSGGNQETQYF.

Points on this clone: One junction end does not reproduce the germline sequence, and a read error may be involved. The chain carries TRBV9 and TRBJ1-3; TRBD1 matches at 9 bases. Germline V gives CDR1 SGDLS, CDR2 YYNGEE. This CDR3 is 16 amino acids long. DNA of the CDR3: TGTGCCAACAGCATTACACAGGGGGCGCCTGGAAACACCATATATTTT. It encodes CANSITQGAPGNTIYF.

V gene TRBV19 combines with J gene TRBJ1-5; TRBD1 might be the D (6 bases). The V gene's germline CDR1 is LNHDA and CDR2 SQIVND (reference sequence). V lost 6 bases, J lost 0 bases, and 15 bases lay in between. This CDR3 spans 16 amino acids. The CDR3 region is CASRTSRRGSNQPQHF. The CDR3 nucleotides are TGTGCCAGTAGAACCTCCCGCAGGGGTAGCAATCAGCCCCAGCATTTT.

The gene calls are TRBV7-6 and TRBJ2-1; TRBD2 aligns across 15 bases. Trimming cost V 4 bases and J 1 base; bases outside gene matches: 8. CDR3 length: 19 residues. Germline CDR1 reads SGHVS; CDR2 reads FNYEAQ. The CDR3 DNA reads as TGTGCCAGCAGCTGGAATAAGGGACTAGCGGGAGGTTCCTACAATGAGCAGTTCTTC. It codes for CASSWNKGLAGGSYNEQFF.

The V call is TRBV5-1, the J call TRBJ2-2; 9 nucleotides match TRBD1. Trimming cost V 7 bases and J 7 bases; bases outside gene matches: 11. There are 15 residues in the CDR3. Germline loops: CDR1 SGHRS, CDR2 YFSETQ. This CDR3 is CASAPLGTGHGELFF. For the CDR3, the DNA is TGCGCCAGCGCACCTCTGGGGACAGGGCACGGGGAGCTGTTTTTT.

The chain joins TRBV19 to TRBJ1-1, with 8 bases that match TRBD1. In germline, CDR1 is LNHDA, CDR2 SQIVND (reference sequence). The CDR3 is made up of 14 amino acids. The trim removed 4 bases at V and 6 bases at J, leaving 7 bases unmatched. The CDR3 loop reads CASSTGQGAAEAFF. The CDR3 DNA follows: TGTGCCAGTAGTACCGGACAGGGTGCCGCTGAAGCTTTCTTT.

The chain employs TRBV6-1 and TRBJ2-5; TRBD2 matches 11 bases. V was pared by 3 bases and J by 4 bases, with 1 base of the junction left unmatched. Germline CDR1 is MNHNS and CDR2 is SASEGT. CDR3 length equals 14 residues. CDR3 sequence reads: CASSDGLAGETQYF. The CDR3 nucleotides read TGTGCCAGCAGTGATGGACTAGCGGGAGAGACCCAGTACTTC.

This chain joins TRBV30 and TRBJ1-1; 7 nucleotides align to TRBD1. This CDR3 has 13 amino acids. Germline trimming cut 4 bases from V and 6 bases from J; bases unmatched to any gene: 8. Germline CDR1 and CDR2: GTSNPN and SVGIG (reference sequence). The CDR3 reads CAWNPTGRPEAFF. CDR3 DNA sequence: TGTGCCTGGAATCCGACAGGGAGGCCTGAAGCTTTCTTT.

The chain links TRBV4-2 to TRBJ1-5; D call uncertain. This CDR3 has 16 residues. Per germline, CDR1 LGHNA and CDR2 YNFKEQ. Trimming removed 1 base from V and 2 bases from J, with 12 bases in between. CDR3 in amino acids: CASSQVGGLGNQPQHF. The CDR3 coding sequence is TGTGCCAGCAGCCAAGTCGGAGGCCTGGGCAATCAGCCCCAGCATTTT.

This sequence joins TRBV5-1 and TRBJ2-2; maybe TRBD1 (5 bases). CDR1 is SGHRS, CDR2 YFSETQ, per germline. There are 16 residues in the CDR3. Trimming removed 2 bases from V and 0 bases from J, with 11 bases in between. The CDR3 is CASSFQGYANTGELFF. In nucleotides, the CDR3 is TGCGCCAGCAGCTTCCAGGGATACGCGAACACCGGGGAGCTGTTTTTT.

The chain combines TRBV19 with TRBJ2-7; 8 nucleotides line up with TRBD2. J was trimmed by 4 bases and V by 3 bases; bases with no gene match: 5. The CDR3 spans 14 residues. CDR1 LNHDA and CDR2 SQIVND come from the germline V gene (reference sequence). The CDR3 is CASSIREGPYEQYF. DNA of the CDR3: TGTGCCAGTAGTATTCGGGAGGGCCCTTACGAGCAGTACTTC.

This clone was detected many times. The chain couples TRBV18 to TRBJ1-2; TRBD1 agrees at 10 bases. Germline CDR1 and CDR2: KGHSH and LQKENI. This CDR3 contains 15 residues. V lost 3 bases and J lost 7; bases outside the gene matches: 8. The CDR3 loop is CASSPGTGAHFGYTF. CDR3 sequence (DNA): TGTGCCAGCTCACCTGGGACAGGGGCCCACTTTGGCTACACCTTC. Full variable domain (remainder filled in from reference TRBV18 and TRBJ1-2): NAGVMQNPRHLVRRRGQEARLRCSPMKGHSHVYWYRQLPEEGLKFMVYLQKENIIDESGMPKERFSAEFPKEGPSILRIQQVVRGDSAAYFCASSPGTGAHFGYTFGSGTRLTVV.